This T cell receptor beta chain was obtained from a study of human T cells and chemical hapten exposure. Study information: Per-sample variation in TCR yield stemmed mainly from small pooled library volume differences.

MiXCR, run by TCRdb on the RACE reads, gives a single entry per CDR3 protein. The repertoire includes 85,000 to 100,000 distinct CDR3 sequences, 25% to 35% of them detected once, and about a tenth sits in the top ten. Points on this clonotype: Its antigen is undetermined.

The ends were cut back, 0 bases at V and 5 bases at J, with 9 bases in the middle. Germline V gene lookup returns CDR1 SGDLS and CDR2 YYNGEE. This CDR3 is 14 amino acids long. Study-level results: TCRs whose frequency exceeded 1 in 1000 remained the same following DPC sensitization.

Documented time point: patch test 3, about 24 weeks after DPC sensitization. Noted treatment: therapeutic diphenylcyclopropenone sensitization with weekly scalp DPC. J is TRBJ1-5 and V is TRBV9; a weak D match, TRBD1 (5 bases). The clonotype comes from a man aged 35-49 years with alopecia areata. Some clones in this sample may be carry-over from other donors' samples. The sequencing here drew on whole blood, taken in connection with sensitization to the hapten diphenylcyclopropenone (DPC). CDR3 DNA: TGTGCCAGCAGCGTAGGGGACGGCTATCAGCCCCAGCATTTT. Translated, it gives CASSVGDGYQPQHF.